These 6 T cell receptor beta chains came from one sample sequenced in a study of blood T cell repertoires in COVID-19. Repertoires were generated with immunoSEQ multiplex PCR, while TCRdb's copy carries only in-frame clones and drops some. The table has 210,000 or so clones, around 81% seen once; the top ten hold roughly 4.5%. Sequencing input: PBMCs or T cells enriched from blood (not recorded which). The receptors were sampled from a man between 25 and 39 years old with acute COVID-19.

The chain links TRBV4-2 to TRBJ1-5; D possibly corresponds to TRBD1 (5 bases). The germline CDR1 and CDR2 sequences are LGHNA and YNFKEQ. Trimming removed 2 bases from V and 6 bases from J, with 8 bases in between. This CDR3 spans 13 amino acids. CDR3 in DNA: TGTGCCAGCAGCCAATCCCAGGGTCAGCCCCAGCATTTT. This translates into CASSQSQGQPQHF.

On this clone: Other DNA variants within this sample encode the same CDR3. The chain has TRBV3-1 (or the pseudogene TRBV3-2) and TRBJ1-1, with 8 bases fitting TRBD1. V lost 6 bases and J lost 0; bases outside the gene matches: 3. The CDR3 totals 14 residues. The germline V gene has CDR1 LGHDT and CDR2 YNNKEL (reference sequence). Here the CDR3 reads CASSWTGLNTEAFF. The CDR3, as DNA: TGTGCCAGCAGTTGGACAGGGTTGAACACTGAAGCTTTCTTT.

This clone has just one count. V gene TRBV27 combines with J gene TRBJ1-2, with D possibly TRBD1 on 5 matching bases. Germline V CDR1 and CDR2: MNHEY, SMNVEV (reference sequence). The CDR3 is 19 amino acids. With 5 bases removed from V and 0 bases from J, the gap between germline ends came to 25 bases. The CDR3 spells CASSPVQVMGINTNYGYTF. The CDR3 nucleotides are TGTGCCAGCAGTCCCGTACAGGTGATGGGCATCAACACTAACTATGGCTACACCTTC.

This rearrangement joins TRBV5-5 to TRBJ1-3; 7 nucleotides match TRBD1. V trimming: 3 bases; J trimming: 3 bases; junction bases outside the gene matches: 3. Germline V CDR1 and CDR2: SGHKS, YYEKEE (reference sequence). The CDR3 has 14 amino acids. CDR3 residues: CASSSGTDGNTIYF. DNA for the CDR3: TGTGCCAGCAGCTCGGGGACAGATGGAAACACCATATATTTT. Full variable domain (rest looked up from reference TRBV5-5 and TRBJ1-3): DAGVTQSPTHLIKTRGQQVTLRCSPISGHKSVSWYQQVLGQGPQFIFQYYEKEERGRGNFPDRFSARQFPNYSSELNVNALLLGDSALYLCASSSGTDGNTIYFGEGSWLTVV.

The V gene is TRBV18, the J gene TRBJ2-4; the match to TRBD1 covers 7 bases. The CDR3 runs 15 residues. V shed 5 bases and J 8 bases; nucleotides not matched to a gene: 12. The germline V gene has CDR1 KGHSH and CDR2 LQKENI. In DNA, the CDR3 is TGTGCCAGCTCATCCGACAGGGTGGGTACGGACATTCAGTACTTC. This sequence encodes CASSSDRVGTDIQYF.

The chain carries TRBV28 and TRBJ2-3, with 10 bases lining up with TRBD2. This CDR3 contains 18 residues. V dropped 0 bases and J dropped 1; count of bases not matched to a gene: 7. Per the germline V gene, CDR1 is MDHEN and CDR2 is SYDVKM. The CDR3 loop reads CASSLWSGLAGGTDTQYF. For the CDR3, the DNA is TGTGCCAGCAGTTTATGGTCGGGGCTAGCGGGGGGCACAGATACGCAGTATTTT.